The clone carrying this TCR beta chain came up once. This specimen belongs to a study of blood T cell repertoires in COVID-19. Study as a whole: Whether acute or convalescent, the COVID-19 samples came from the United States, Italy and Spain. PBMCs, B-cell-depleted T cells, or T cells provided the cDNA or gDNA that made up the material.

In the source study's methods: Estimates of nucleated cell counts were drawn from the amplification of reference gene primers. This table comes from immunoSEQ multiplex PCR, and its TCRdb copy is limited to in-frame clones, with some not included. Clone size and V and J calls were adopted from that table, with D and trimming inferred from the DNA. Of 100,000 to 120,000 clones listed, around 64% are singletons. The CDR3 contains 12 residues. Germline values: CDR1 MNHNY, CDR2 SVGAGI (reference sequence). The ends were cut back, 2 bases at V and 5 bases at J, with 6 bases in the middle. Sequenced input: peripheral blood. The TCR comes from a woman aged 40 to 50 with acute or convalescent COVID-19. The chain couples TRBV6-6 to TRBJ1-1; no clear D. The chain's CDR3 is CASSYGETEAFF. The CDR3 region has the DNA TGTGCCAGCAGTTACGGGGAGACTGAAGCTTTCTTT.